The 15 T cell receptor beta chains below all came from one sample that was sequenced in a study of control samples from healthy donors and cancer patients. The protocol was immunoSEQ multiplex PCR, while the TCRdb copy is restricted to in-frame clones and leaves out a portion. The sample includes approximately 130,000 clones, around 87% seen only once; the top ten take approximately 2.9%. Material for sequencing was blood. The receptors were gathered from a man aged 55 to 70 in good health.

The V and J genes are TRBV5-1 and TRBJ2-5; 8 bases agree with TRBD2. Germline lookup yields CDR1 SGHRS and CDR2 YFSETQ. The CDR3 is made up of 15 amino acids. J lost 2 bases, V lost 2 bases, and 5 bases had no gene match. The DNA of the CDR3 is TGCGCCAGCAGCTTAAGCGGGGGCCTTCAAGAGACCCAGTACTTC. It is translated as CASSLSGGLQETQYF.

V gene TRBV7-3 combines with J gene TRBJ2-7; D uncertain. The CDR3 extends over 14 amino acids. V was trimmed by 2 bases and J by 2 bases, leaving 10 bases between them. Per the germline V gene, CDR1 is SGHTA and CDR2 is FQGTGA. CDR3 sequence (DNA): TGTGCCAGCAGCTTAGGATATGGCGCCTACGAGCAGTACTTC. Its translation is CASSLGYGAYEQYF.

This chain links TRBV19 with TRBJ1-6; D unclear. Germline assignment: CDR1 LNHDA and CDR2 SQIVND (reference sequence). The germline V and J ends were trimmed by 4 bases and 5 bases, with 12 bases remaining between them. CDR3 length: 15 residues. The CDR3 region is CASSTNPRNNSPLHF. DNA of the CDR3: TGTGCCAGTAGTACGAATCCTAGAAATAATTCACCCCTCCACTTT.

Written as DNA, the CDR3 is TGTGCCAGCAGCAAAGTTCGTGGACAGCGAAATGAAAAACTGTTTTTT. This codes for CASSKVRGQRNEKLFF. The chain links TRBV21-1 to TRBJ1-4; the table's D call of TRBD1 was not tested on the DNA. TRBV21-1 is marked as a pseudogene. The CDR3 runs to 16 residues.

The chain combines TRBV7-3 with TRBJ1-2; 9 bases are a match to TRBD1. V shed 5 bases and J 5 bases; nucleotides not matched to a gene: 3. CDR1 is SGHTA, CDR2 FQGTGA, per germline. The CDR3 is 13 amino acids. The CDR3 bases are TGTGCCAGCAGCGCGGGACAGGGATATGGCTACACCTTC. Amino acid sequence: CASSAGQGYGYTF. The variable domain in full, with the rest retrieved from reference TRBV7-3 and TRBJ1-2, is GAGVSQTPSNKVTEKGKYVELRCDPISGHTALYWYRQSLGQGPEFLIYFQGTGAADDSGLPNDRFFAVRPEGSVSTLKIQRTERGDSAVYLCASSAGQGYGYTFGSGTRLTVV.

V usage is TRBV9 and J usage is TRBJ2-3; the match to TRBD2 covers 15 bases. This CDR3 has 18 residues. V lost 0 bases and J lost 2; bases outside the gene matches: 4. Germline CDR1 is SGDLS and CDR2 is YYNGEE. The CDR3 spells CASSVEGLAGGFTDTQYF. The CDR3 nucleotides read TGTGCCAGCAGCGTAGAGGGACTAGCGGGGGGTTTCACAGATACGCAGTATTTT.

The chain uses TRBV4-3 and TRBJ1-1; TRBD1 aligns across 7 bases. Germline values: CDR1 LGHNA, CDR2 YSLEER. Trimming at V came to 3 bases and at J to 8 bases, leaving 18 bases not matched to a gene. The length of the CDR3 is 17 residues. CDR3 protein: CASSHPTGAGGPAEAFF. The CDR3 coding sequence is TGCGCCAGCAGCCACCCAACAGGGGCGGGTGGTCCCGCAGAAGCTTTCTTT.

The chain has TRBV7-2 and TRBJ1-1, with 9 positions matching TRBD1. The CDR3 loop spans 17 amino acids. The V segment lost 1 base and the J segment 0 bases; nucleotides outside the gene matches: 6. Germline V CDR1 and CDR2: SGHTA, FQGNSA. The CDR3 DNA sequence: TGTGCCAGCAGCTTAGTAGGGACAGGGACCATGAACACTGAAGCTTTCTTT. Its protein product is CASSLVGTGTMNTEAFF.

In its sample, this clone was seen once. This chain joins TRBV5-1 and TRBJ2-3; D remains ambiguous. Trimming pared 2 bases from V and 4 bases from J, leaving 11 bases between. Germline CDR1 SGHRS, CDR2 YFSETQ. CDR3 length: 14 residues. CDR3 nucleotides: TGCGCCAGCAGCTTTGGCACAGCCCCAGATACGCAGTATTTT. Amino acids: CASSFGTAPDTQYF.

The gene calls are TRBV9 and TRBJ2-2; D possibly matches TRBD1 or TRBD2 (6 bases each). The CDR3 totals 13 residues. V gave up 7 bases and J gave up 6 bases, with 13 bases separating them. Germline loops: CDR1 SGDLS, CDR2 YYNGEE. DNA of the CDR3: TGTGCCAGCGCGGAGGGGGGAGCCGGGGAGCTGTTTTTT. Protein product: CASAEGGAGELFF.

V gene TRBV5-6 combines with J gene TRBJ2-7; 13 bases match TRBD2. Germline CDR1 SGHDT, CDR2 YYEEEE. V trimming: 4 bases; J trimming: 0 bases; junction bases outside the gene matches: 1. CDR3 length equals 15 residues. Written as DNA, the CDR3 is TGTGCCAGCAGCCGACTAGCGGGGGGCTCCTACGAGCAGTACTTC. The encoded protein is CASSRLAGGSYEQYF.

CDR3 coding DNA: TGCGCCAGCAGCTTGGTGGTTGGCTACAATGAGCAGTTCTTC. It encodes CASSLVVGYNEQFF. The chain uses TRBV5-1 and TRBJ2-1; D call uncertain. The CDR3 extends over 14 amino acids. The V end was cut by 0 bases, the J end by 3 bases, with 7 bases between. Germline CDR1 is SGHRS and CDR2 is YFSETQ.

The V call is TRBV7-9, the J call TRBJ1-1, with 8 bases that match TRBD1. V shed 5 bases and J 0 bases; nucleotides not matched to a gene: 11. CDR1 is SEHNR and CDR2 is FQNEAQ in the germline V gene (reference sequence). The CDR3 covers 17 residues. The CDR3 coding sequence is TGTGCCAGCAGCGCCGCAGGGGGCGCATACCTGAACACTGAAGCTTTCTTT. Encoded protein: CASSAAGGAYLNTEAFF.

The rearrangement links TRBV5-4 to TRBJ1-2, with 11 nucleotides matching TRBD1. V was clipped by 5 bases and J by 4 bases; unmatched bases: 13. The CDR3 spans 17 residues. Germline CDR1 reads SGHNT; CDR2 reads YYREEE (reference sequence). As DNA, the CDR3 is TGTGCCAGCAGGGACGGGACAGGGGGTTCGACCTTCTATGGCTACACCTTC. It translates to CASRDGTGGSTFYGYTF.

The chain has TRBV4-3 and TRBJ2-2, with a weak D call TRBD1 (6 bases). Looked up from germline, CDR1 is LGHNA and CDR2 is YSLEER. V was cut by 3 bases and J by 6 bases, with 14 bases left in between. The length of the CDR3 is 15 residues. The CDR3 reads CASSQGLGQPGELFF. Here the CDR3 DNA reads TGCGCCAGCAGCCAGGGGTTGGGACAACCCGGGGAGCTGTTTTTT.